The T cell receptor (beta chain) described here comes from a study of blood T cell repertoires in COVID-19. At the level of the study: Both acute and convalescent COVID-19 samples were obtained from the United States, Italy and Spain. PBMCs, B-cell-depleted T cells, or T cells provided the cDNA or gDNA that made up the material.

This CDR3 is built from 17 residues. J gave up 3 bases and V 1 base, and 11 bases lay outside the gene matches. CDR1 is SGHTA, CDR2 FQGNSA, per germline. Per the original methods: Nucleated cell number was recorded as an estimate derived from reference gene primer amplification. The data were produced by immunoSEQ multiplex PCR, yet TCRdb's version contains in-frame clones alone and is incomplete. Clone size and the V and J calls come from that table; the DNA yielded D and trimming. The data contain under 300,000 clones, roughly 82% of them singletons. The source of this sequence is a woman aged 40 to 49 who had recovered from COVID-19. This rearrangement joins TRBV7-2 to TRBJ2-7, with 8 bases matching TRBD1. The sample taken for sequencing was peripheral blood. CDR3 residues: CASSLEGQGKIFYEQYF. CDR3 coding DNA: TGTGCCAGCAGCTTAGAAGGACAGGGAAAGATTTTCTACGAGCAGTACTTC.